The rows below give T cell receptor beta chains drawn from one sample of a study of cytomegalovirus exposure and HLA in healthy donors. Only in-frame clones appear in the TCRdb table, and some are missing; sequencing was by immunoSEQ multiplex PCR. There are about 66,000 clones in the sample; about 97% occur only once, and around 1.5% lies in the top ten. The sample comprised PBMCs. Receptors originate from a woman younger than 30 in good health and CMV-seropositive. Each CDR3 is given with its conserved first and last residue. D genes are given only for firm matches.

cdr3_aa cdr3_nt j_call v_call d_call
CASRVEGVPQPQHF TGTGCCAGCAGGGTCGAAGGGGTTCCTCAGCCCCAGCATTTT TRBJ1-5 TRBV28 .
CASSWEVAGVETQYF TGTGCCAGCAGCTGGGAGGTCGCGGGAGTCGAGACCCAGTACTTC TRBJ2-5 TRBV7-6 TRBD2
CASSARTSGRLNEQFF TGTGCCAGCAGCGCCCGGACTAGCGGGAGACTCAATGAGCAGTTCTTC TRBJ2-1 TRBV5-4 TRBD2
CASSLMGQGGEKLFF TGTGCCAGCAGTTTAATGGGACAGGGAGGGGAAAAACTGTTTTTT TRBJ1-4 TRBV27 TRBD1
CASSFGTAYEQYF TGCGCCAGCAGCTTCGGGACAGCCTACGAGCAGTACTTC TRBJ2-7 TRBV5-1 TRBD1
CASSIGSAATNEKLFF TGCGCCAGCAGTATCGGGTCGGCTGCAACTAATGAAAAACTGTTTTTT TRBJ1-4 TRBV5-1 .
CASSLLNWAATYTEAFF TGTGCCAGCAGTCTACTTAATTGGGCAGCCACTTACACTGAAGCTTTCTTT TRBJ1-1 TRBV28 .
CASKSGNEQFF TGTGCCAGCAAATCCGGGAATGAGCAGTTCTTC TRBJ2-1 TRBV2 .
CASSPREGSYNEQFF TGTGCCAGCAGCCCTCGGGAGGGCTCCTACAATGAGCAGTTCTTC TRBJ2-1 TRBV4-2 TRBD2
CASSLNAGGDTQYF TGTGCCAGCAGCTTAAATGCGGGGGGCGATACGCAGTATTTT TRBJ2-3 TRBV11-2 TRBD2
CASSGTSGSTDTQYF TGTGCCAGCAGTGGGACTAGCGGGAGCACAGATACGCAGTATTTT TRBJ2-3 TRBV25-1 TRBD2